This T cell receptor (beta chain) appears in the sequencing data of a study of T cell responses to AZD1222 COVID-19 vaccine. Sequencing used immunoSEQ multiplex PCR; TCRdb keeps in-frame clones, though not all of them. Of about 140,000 clones listed, roughly 80% were seen once; the top ten hold approximately 4%. Germline loops: CDR1 SGHTA, CDR2 FQGNSA. The V and J ends lost 0 bases and 10 bases respectively, with 16 bases between them. The CDR3 has 15 residues. The chain has TRBV7-2 and TRBJ2-1; a weak D match, TRBD2 (5 bases). The sequence derives from an adult in good health. Sequenced material: peripheral blood, taken on day 0 of AZD1222 vaccination. The CDR3 DNA follows: TGTGCCAGCAGCTTAGCGCGGCGGTCGGGCGGGGAGCAGTTCTTC. It encodes CASSLARRSGGEQFF.